This is a list of T cell receptor beta chains from one sample in a study of blood T cell repertoires in COVID-19. TCRdb's table, derived via immunoSEQ multiplex PCR, lists solely in-frame clones and lacks some. The sample carries approximately 220,000 clones, roughly nine tenths recorded once. Sequencing was carried out using PBMCs or T cells enriched from blood (not recorded which). The receptors come from a woman younger than 45 who had recovered from COVID-19. Both conserved end residues are trimmed from each CDR3. A D gene is named only where the DNA matches it firmly. Rows give clone size only sometimes, using once, few, many, or a class for an expanded clone.

D gene,clone size,J gene,V gene,CDR3 protein
-,-,TRBJ1-6,TRBV18,ASSPRDSISPLH
-,-,TRBJ2-2,TRBV7-9,ASSLISMSGELF
TRBD1,-,TRBJ1-4,TRBV5-5,ASSWTGVGEKLF
-,-,TRBJ1-5,TRBV7-2,ASSLGFNGPAGNQPQH
TRBD2,-,TRBJ2-1,TRBV27,ASSLSWDRLAGRTRNEQF
-,-,TRBJ1-1,TRBV18,ASSPLARHPMNTEAF
-,-,TRBJ2-7,TRBV9,ASSVGAGRMYEQY
TRBD2,once,TRBJ2-3,TRBV7-9,ASSLDGGGASDTQY
-,-,TRBJ1-1,TRBV3-1/TRBV3-2,ASSQVTDTEAF
TRBD1,-,TRBJ1-2,TRBV9,ASSGPNDRVGGYT
TRBD1,-,TRBJ2-7,TRBV9,ASSAGGTGPYEQY
-,-,TRBJ1-3,TRBV7-2,ASSSQVETGNTIY
-,-,TRBJ1-3,TRBV6-5,ASSYSPGEIGNTIY
-,-,TRBJ2-4,TRBV7-9,ASSLPELNIQY
TRBD1,-,TRBJ1-2,TRBV9,ASSVAPQLDRDNGYT
TRBD1,-,TRBJ1-1,TRBV5-6,ASSWGTGTNTEAF
-,-,TRBJ2-7,TRBV3-1/TRBV3-2,ASSPSQRGTYEQY
-,-,TRBJ1-5,TRBV6-5,ASRDQGFSNQPQH
-,-,TRBJ1-1,TRBV6-5,ASSPQSNTEAF
TRBD2,-,TRBJ2-3,TRBV11-2,ASSLVSSGVFDTQY
TRBD1,few,TRBJ1-5,TRBV7-6,ASSLDRGRVCGNQPQH
TRBD2,-,TRBJ2-1,TRBV9,ASSVVAPAVAGKNEQF
-,-,TRBJ2-2,TRBV4-2,ASSPLRGGTGELF
-,-,TRBJ1-6,TRBV4-3,ASSHLKGVPSSPLH
-,-,TRBJ2-7,TRBV18,ASSPRQGITEQY
TRBD1,-,TRBJ2-2,TRBV5-4,ASSQDRLNTGELF
-,-,TRBJ1-1,TRBV6-5,ASSYSMGAGNTEAF
TRBD1,-,TRBJ1-6,TRBV6-5,ASSSPGGFDSPLH
-,once,TRBJ2-1,TRBV6-2/TRBV6-3,ASSYSGTNNEQF
-,-,TRBJ1-5,TRBV28,ASSLYRYSNQPQH
TRBD2,-,TRBJ2-2,TRBV9,ASTTGTSLTGELF
TRBD1,-,TRBJ2-3,TRBV5-4,ASSSPRDRSTTSTDTQY
TRBD1,-,TRBJ1-2,TRBV7-3,ASSSGTGGGHGYT
TRBD2,once,TRBJ2-5,TRBV13,ASSLMAGGPKETQY
-,-,TRBJ2-1,TRBV4-3,ASSQDPASRGEQF
-,-,TRBJ2-1,TRBV7-6,ASSPTASSFSSYNEQF
-,-,TRBJ1-2,TRBV12-2,AKPKTVYGYT
-,once,TRBJ1-2,TRBV6-5,ASRPAGYGYT
TRBD1,-,TRBJ1-2,TRBV6-5,ASSYSRQGVGEGYT
-,-,TRBJ1-1,TRBV4-3,ASSQDRAGENTEAF
TRBD1,-,TRBJ2-7,TRBV29-1,SVEDRETGGYEQY
-,once,TRBJ1-3,TRBV19,ASSIGAGPGNTIY
-,-,TRBJ2-7,TRBV4-1,ASSQAGSYEQY
-,-,TRBJ2-7,TRBV2,ASSDRDLSYEQY
-,-,TRBJ2-1,TRBV6-5,ASSYDVSRGYEQF
TRBD2,-,TRBJ2-2,TRBV19,ASGLAGDSTGELF
TRBD2,once,TRBJ2-7,TRBV9,ASSVGSSGAYEQY
-,-,TRBJ1-5,TRBV7-2,ASSSRAGGNQPQH